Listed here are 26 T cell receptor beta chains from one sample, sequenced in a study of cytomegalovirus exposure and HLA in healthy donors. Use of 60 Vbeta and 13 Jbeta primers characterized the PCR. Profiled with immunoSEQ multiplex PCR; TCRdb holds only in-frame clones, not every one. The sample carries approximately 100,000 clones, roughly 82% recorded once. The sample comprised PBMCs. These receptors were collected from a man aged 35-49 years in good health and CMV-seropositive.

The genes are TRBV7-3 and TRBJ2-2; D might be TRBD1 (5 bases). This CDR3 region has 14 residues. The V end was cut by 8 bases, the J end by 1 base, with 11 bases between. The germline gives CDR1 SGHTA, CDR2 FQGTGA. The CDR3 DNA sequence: TGTGCCAGCCGGTCAGGACAGAACACCGGGGAGCTGTTTTTT. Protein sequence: CASRSGQNTGELFF.

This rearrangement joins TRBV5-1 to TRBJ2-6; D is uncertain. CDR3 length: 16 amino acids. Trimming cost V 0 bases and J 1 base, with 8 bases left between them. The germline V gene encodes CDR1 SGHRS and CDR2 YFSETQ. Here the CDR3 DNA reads TGCGCCAGCAGCTTGGTTCCAGAATCTGGGGCCAACGTCCTGACTTTC. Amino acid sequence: CASSLVPESGANVLTF. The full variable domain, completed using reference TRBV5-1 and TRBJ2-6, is KAGVTQTPRYLIKTRGQQVTLSCSPISGHRSVSWYQQTPGQGLQFLFEYFSETQRNKGNFPGRFSGRQFSNSRSEMNVSTLELGDSALYLCASSLVPESGANVLTFGAGSRLTVL.

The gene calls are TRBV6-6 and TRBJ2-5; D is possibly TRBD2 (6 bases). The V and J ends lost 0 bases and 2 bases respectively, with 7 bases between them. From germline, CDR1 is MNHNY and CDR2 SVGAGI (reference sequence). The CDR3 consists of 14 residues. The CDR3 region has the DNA TGTGCCAGCAGTTACTCTGGGGGGCAAGAGACCCAGTACTTC. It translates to CASSYSGGQETQYF.

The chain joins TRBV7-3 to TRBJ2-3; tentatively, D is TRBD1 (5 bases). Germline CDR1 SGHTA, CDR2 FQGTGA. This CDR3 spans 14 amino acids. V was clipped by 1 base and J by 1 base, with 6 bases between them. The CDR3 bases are TGTGCCAGCAGCTTAAGGGGCCGCACAGATACGCAGTATTTT. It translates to CASSLRGRTDTQYF.

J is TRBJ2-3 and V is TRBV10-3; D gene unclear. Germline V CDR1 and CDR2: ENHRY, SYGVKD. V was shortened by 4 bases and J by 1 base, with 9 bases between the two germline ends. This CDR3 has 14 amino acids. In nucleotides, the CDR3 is TGTGCCATCAGTGGCGGCAACCGCACAGATACGCAGTATTTT. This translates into CAISGGNRTDTQYF.

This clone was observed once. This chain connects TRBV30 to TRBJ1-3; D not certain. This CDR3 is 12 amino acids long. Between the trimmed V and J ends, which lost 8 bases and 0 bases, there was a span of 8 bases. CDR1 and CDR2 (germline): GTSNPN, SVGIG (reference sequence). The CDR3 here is CAGLNSGNTIYF. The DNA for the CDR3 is TGTGCCGGACTTAACTCTGGAAACACCATATATTTT.

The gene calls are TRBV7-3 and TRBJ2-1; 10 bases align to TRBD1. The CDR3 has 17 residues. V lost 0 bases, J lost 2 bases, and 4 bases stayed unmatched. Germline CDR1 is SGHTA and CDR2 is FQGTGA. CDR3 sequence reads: CASSLTPGTGAYNEQFF. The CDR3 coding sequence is TGTGCCAGCAGCTTAACCCCAGGGACAGGGGCCTACAATGAGCAGTTCTTC. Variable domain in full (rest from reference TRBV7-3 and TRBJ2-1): GAGVSQTPSNKVTEKGKYVELRCDPISGHTALYWYRQSLGQGPEFLIYFQGTGAADDSGLPNDRFFAVRPEGSVSTLKIQRTERGDSAVYLCASSLTPGTGAYNEQFFGPGTRLTVL.

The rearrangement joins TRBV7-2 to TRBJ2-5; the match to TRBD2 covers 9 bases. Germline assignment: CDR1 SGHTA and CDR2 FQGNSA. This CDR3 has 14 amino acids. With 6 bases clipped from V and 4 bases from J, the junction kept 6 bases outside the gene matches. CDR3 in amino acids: CASSRAGGGETQYF. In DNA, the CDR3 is TGTGCCAGCAGTCGGGCGGGGGGGGGAGAGACCCAGTACTTC.

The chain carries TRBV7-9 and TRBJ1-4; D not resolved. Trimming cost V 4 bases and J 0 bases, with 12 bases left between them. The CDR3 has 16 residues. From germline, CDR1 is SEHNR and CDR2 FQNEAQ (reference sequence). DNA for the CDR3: TGTGCCAGCAGCTCCAATACAGCAGCAACTAATGAAAAACTGTTTTTT. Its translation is CASSSNTAATNEKLFF.

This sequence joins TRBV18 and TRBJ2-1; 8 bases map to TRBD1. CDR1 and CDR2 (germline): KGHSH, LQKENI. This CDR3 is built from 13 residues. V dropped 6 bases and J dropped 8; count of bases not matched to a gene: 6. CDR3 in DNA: TGTGCCAGCTCCGCAGGACAGGGTGATGAGCAGTTCTTC. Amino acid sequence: CASSAGQGDEQFF.

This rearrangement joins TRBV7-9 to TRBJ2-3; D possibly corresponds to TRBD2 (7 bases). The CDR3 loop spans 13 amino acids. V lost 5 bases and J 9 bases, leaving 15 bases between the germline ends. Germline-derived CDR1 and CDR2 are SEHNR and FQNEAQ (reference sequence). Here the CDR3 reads CASSPRGALTQYF. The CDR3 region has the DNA TGTGCCAGCAGCCCCCGGGGGGCCCTCACGCAGTATTTT. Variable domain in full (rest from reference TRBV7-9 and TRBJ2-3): DTGVSQNPRHKITKRGQNVTFRCDPISEHNRLYWYRQTLGQGPEFLTYFQNEAQLEKSRLLSDRFSAERPKGSFSTLEIQRTEQGDSAMYLCASSPRGALTQYFGPGTRLTVL.

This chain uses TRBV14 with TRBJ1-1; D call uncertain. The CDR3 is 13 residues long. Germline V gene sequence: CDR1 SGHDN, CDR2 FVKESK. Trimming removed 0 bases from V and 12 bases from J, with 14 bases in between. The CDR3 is CASSQDAVRRTFF. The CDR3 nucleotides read TGTGCCAGCAGCCAAGATGCGGTACGTCGCACTTTCTTT.

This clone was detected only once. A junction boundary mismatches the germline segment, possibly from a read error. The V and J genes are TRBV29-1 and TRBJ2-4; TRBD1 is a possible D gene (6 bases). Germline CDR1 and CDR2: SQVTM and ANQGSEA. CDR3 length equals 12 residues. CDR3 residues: CSHVDRRNSQYF. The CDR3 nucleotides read TGCTCCCACGTCGACAGGCGTAACAGTCAGTACTTC.

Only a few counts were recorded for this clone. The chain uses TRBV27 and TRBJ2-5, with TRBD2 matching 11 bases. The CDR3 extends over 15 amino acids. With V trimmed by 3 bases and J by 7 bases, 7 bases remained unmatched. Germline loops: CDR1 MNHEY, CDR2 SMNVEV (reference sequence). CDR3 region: CASSLATSGVVTQYF. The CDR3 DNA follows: TGTGCCAGCAGTTTGGCGACTAGCGGGGTGGTGACCCAGTACTTC.

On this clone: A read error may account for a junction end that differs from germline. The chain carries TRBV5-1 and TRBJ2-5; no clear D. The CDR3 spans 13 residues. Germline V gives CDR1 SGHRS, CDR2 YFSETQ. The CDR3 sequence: CASSPPRQEAQYF. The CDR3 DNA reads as TGCGCCAGCAGCCCGCCTAGGCAAGAGGCCCAGTACTTC. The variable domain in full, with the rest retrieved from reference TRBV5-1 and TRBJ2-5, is KAGVTQTPRYLIKTRGQQVTLSCSPISGHRSVSWYQQTPGQGLQFLFEYFSETQRNKGNFPGRFSGRQFSNSRSEMNVSTLELGDSALYLCASSPPRQEAQYFGPGTRLLVL.

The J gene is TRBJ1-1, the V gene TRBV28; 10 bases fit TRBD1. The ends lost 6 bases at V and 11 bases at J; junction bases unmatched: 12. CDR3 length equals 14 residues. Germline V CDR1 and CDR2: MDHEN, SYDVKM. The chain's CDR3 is CASRALGTGEDAFF. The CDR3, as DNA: TGTGCCAGCAGGGCGCTAGGGACAGGGGAGGACGCTTTCTTT. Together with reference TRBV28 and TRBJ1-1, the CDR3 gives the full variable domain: DVKVTQSSRYLVKRTGEKVFLECVQDMDHENMFWYRQDPGLGLRLIYFSYDVKMKEKGDIPEGYSVSREKKERFSLILESASTNQTSMYLCASRALGTGEDAFFGQGTRLTVV.

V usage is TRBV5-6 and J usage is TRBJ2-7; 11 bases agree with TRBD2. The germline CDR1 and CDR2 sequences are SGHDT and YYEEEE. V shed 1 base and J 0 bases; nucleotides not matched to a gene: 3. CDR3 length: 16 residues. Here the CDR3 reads CASSLRTSGGSYEQYF. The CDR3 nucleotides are TGTGCCAGCAGCTTGCGAACTAGCGGGGGCTCCTACGAGCAGTACTTC.

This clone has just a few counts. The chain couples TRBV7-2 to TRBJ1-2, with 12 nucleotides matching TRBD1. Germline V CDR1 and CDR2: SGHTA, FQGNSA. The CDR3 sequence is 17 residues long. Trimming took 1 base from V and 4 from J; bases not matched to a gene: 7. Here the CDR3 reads CASSLGGTGGSAYGYTF. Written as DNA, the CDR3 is TGTGCCAGCAGCTTAGGTGGGACAGGGGGCTCAGCCTATGGCTACACCTTC. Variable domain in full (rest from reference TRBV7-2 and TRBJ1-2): GAGVSQSPSNKVTEKGKDVELRCDPISGHTALYWYRQSLGQGLEFLIYFQGNSAPDKSGLPSDRFSAERTGGSVSTLTIQRTQQEDSAVYLCASSLGGTGGSAYGYTFGSGTRLTVV.

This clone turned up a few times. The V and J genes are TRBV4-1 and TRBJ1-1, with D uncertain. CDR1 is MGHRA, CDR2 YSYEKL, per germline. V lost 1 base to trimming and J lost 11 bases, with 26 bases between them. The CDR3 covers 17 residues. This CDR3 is CASSQVPHVGTGGGAFF. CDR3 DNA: TGCGCCAGCAGCCAAGTCCCTCATGTCGGCACCGGTGGAGGGGCTTTCTTT.

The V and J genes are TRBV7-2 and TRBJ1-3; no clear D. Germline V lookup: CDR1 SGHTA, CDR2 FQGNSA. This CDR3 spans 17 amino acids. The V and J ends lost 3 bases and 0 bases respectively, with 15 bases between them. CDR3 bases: TGTGCCAGCAGCTTCCGCGCGACACCCCGCTCTGGAAACACCATATATTTT. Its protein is CASSFRATPRSGNTIYF.

CDR3 loop: CASSDRARLNTEAFF. DNA of the CDR3: TGTGCCAGCAGTGACAGGGCAAGGCTGAACACTGAAGCTTTCTTT. The gene calls are TRBV21-1 and TRBJ1-1; TRBD1 was called by the table and not checked on the DNA. TRBV21-1 has pseudogene status. The CDR3 is made up of 15 amino acids.

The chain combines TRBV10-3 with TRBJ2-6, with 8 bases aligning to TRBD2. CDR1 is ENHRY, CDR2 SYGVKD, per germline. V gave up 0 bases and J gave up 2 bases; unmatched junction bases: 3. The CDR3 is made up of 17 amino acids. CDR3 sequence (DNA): TGTGCCATCAGTGAGTCGAATAGCGGGACTGGGGCCAACGTCCTGACTTTC. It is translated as CAISESNSGTGANVLTF.

CDR3 coding DNA: TGCGCCAGCAGCCAAGTGGACCGGGGTGGGTCCGGGGAGCTGTTTTTT. It specifies CASSQVDRGGSGELFF. The chain uses TRBV4-3 and TRBJ2-2, with a possible D match to TRBD2 (5 bases). Trimming shortened V by 1 base and J by 6 bases, and 15 bases separated the two germline ends. Germline loops: CDR1 LGHNA, CDR2 YSLEER. The CDR3 covers 16 residues.

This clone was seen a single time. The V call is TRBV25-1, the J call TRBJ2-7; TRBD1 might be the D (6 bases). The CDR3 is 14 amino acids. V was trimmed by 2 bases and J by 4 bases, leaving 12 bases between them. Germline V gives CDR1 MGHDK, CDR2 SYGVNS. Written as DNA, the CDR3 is TGTGCCAGCAGTGAAACAGGGATTTCGTACGAGCAGTACTTC. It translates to CASSETGISYEQYF.

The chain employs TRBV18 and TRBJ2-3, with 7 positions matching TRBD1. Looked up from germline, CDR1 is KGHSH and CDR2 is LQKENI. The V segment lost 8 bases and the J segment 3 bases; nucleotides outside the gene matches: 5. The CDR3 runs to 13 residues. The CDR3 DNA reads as TGTGCCAGCCAGGACAGGCTAACAGATACGCAGTATTTT. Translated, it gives CASQDRLTDTQYF.

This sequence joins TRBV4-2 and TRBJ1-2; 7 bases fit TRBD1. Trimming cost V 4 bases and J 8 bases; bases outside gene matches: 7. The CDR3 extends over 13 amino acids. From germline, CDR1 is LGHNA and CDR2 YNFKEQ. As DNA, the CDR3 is TGTGCCAGCAGCCGCGTAGACAGGGCGGGCTACACCTTC. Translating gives CASSRVDRAGYTF.